This T cell receptor beta chain originates from a study of early T cells in non-severe SARS-CoV-2 infection. Looking at the study overall: Sequencing was performed on bulk RNA from unsorted whole blood, leaving chains unpaired. Findings and limits, study-wide: Matching with VDJdb favored anti-spike CD8 responses (missing private and CD4 specificities).

Unique molecular identifiers tagged individual cDNA molecules. TCRdb re-derived calls from the 5' RACE reads in MiXCR, one entry per CDR3 protein. The data contain about 30,000 distinct CDR3 sequences, 5% of them seen just once; the ten biggest clones take up roughly 10%. At least ten counts were recorded for this clonotype. Its antigen remains unidentified. Trimming pared 4 bases from V and 4 bases from J, leaving 13 bases between. The CDR3 length is 14 residues. This TCR derives from an adult who was a healthcare worker with PCR-confirmed SARS-CoV-2 infection or an uninfected control (not recorded which). V is TRBV12-3 or TRBV12-4 and J is TRBJ1-1, with D uncertain. What was sequenced was whole blood. CDR3 DNA: TGTGCCAGCAGTTCCCGCCGACACCTCACTGAAGCTTTCTTT. It specifies CASSSRRHLTEAFF.